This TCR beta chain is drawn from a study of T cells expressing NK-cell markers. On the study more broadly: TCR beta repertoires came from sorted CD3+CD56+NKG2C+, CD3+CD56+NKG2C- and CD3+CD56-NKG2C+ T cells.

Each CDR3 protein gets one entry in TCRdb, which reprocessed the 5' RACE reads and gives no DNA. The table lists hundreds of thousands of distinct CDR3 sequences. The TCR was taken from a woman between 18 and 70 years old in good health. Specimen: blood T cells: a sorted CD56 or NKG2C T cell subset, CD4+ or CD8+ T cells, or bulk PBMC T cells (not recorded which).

The CDR3 sequence is CATRDTHLANYGYTF. The chain recombines TRBV15 with TRBJ1-2. Germline CDR1 is LNHNV and CDR2 is YYDKDF (reference sequence). This CDR3 region has 15 residues. The complete variable domain, with remaining parts taken from reference TRBV15 and TRBJ1-2, reads DAMVIQNPRYQVTQFGKPVTLSCSQTLNHNVMYWYQQKSSQAPKLLFHYYDKDFNNEADTPDNFQSRRPNTSFCFLDIRSPGLGDTAMYLCATRDTHLANYGYTFGSGTRLTVV.